The 27 T cell receptor beta chains below were found in one sample sequenced in a study of long-term antiretroviral therapy in people with HIV. Samples were assayed with immunoSEQ v3.0 at survey level. The data were produced by immunoSEQ multiplex PCR, yet TCRdb's version contains in-frame clones alone and is incomplete. Of more than 15,000 clones in the sample, approximately 71% were seen once. Sequences were derived from unsorted PBMCs, sampled 1.5 years before starting antiretroviral therapy. These receptors were collected from a woman between 45 and 65 years old with HIV.

There are a few counts of this clone. The J gene is TRBJ1-6, the V gene TRBV18; D is undetermined. Germline V gene sequence: CDR1 KGHSH, CDR2 LQKENI. The V end lost 2 bases, the J end lost 9 bases, and 17 bases lay between the germline ends. The CDR3 contains 16 residues. CDR3 nucleotides: TGTGCCAGCTCACCAAGTTCGGGCTCGGGGAGTTCACCCCTCCACTTT. This encodes CASSPSSGSGSSPLHF.

This clone was recorded a few times. The rearrangement links TRBV5-1 to TRBJ2-2; D gene uncertain. With 4 bases removed from V and 0 bases from J, the gap between germline ends came to 16 bases. CDR3 length: 17 amino acids. Germline V gives CDR1 SGHRS, CDR2 YFSETQ. The CDR3 reads CASSRTLDQANTGELFF. The DNA of the CDR3 is TGCGCCAGCAGCCGTACCTTAGATCAAGCGAACACCGGGGAGCTGTTTTTT.

The rearrangement links TRBV6-1 to TRBJ1-1; unclear D gene. Germline V gene lookup returns CDR1 MNHNS and CDR2 SASEGT. This CDR3 comprises 14 residues. The V and J ends lost 7 bases and 1 base respectively, with 13 bases between them. The DNA for the CDR3 is TGTGCCAGCACCTTCGAGGGCACGAACACTGAAGCTTTCTTT. Protein: CASTFEGTNTEAFF.

The genes are TRBV6-6 and TRBJ1-1, with TRBD1 matching over 7 bases. Trimming took 8 bases from V and 7 from J; bases not matched to a gene: 13. The CDR3 extends over 14 amino acids. Germline V gene lookup returns CDR1 MNHNY and CDR2 SVGAGI (reference sequence). This CDR3 reads CASGNGQVYSEAFF. The DNA for the CDR3 is TGTGCCAGCGGAAATGGACAGGTGTACAGTGAAGCTTTCTTT.

This chain links TRBV4-2 with TRBJ2-5; 12 bases map to TRBD2. Trimming cost V 0 bases and J 5 bases; bases outside gene matches: 10. The germline V gene encodes CDR1 LGHNA and CDR2 YNFKEQ. The CDR3 totals 18 residues. CDR3: CASSQDLASGGALETQYF. The CDR3 DNA is TGTGCCAGCAGCCAAGATCTGGCTAGCGGGGGGGCCTTGGAGACCCAGTACTTC.

This clone was observed a single time. In nucleotides, the CDR3 is TGTGCCAGCAGCAGGGGGGGGCATGAGACCCAGTACTTC. It specifies CASSRGGHETQYF. The chain combines TRBV9 with TRBJ2-5, with D possibly matching TRBD2 (7 bases). The germline V gene encodes CDR1 SGDLS and CDR2 YYNGEE. The CDR3 runs to 13 residues. With 4 bases removed from V and 5 bases from J, the gap between germline ends came to 12 bases.

The chain recombines TRBV7-9 with TRBJ1-4; the D gene is possibly TRBD1 (5 bases). Per germline, CDR1 SEHNR and CDR2 FQNEAQ (reference sequence). The CDR3 has 14 amino acids. V was cut by 5 bases and J by 7 bases, with 14 bases left in between. CDR3 amino acids: CASSMGGAGEKLFF. The CDR3, as DNA: TGTGCCAGCAGCATGGGAGGGGCCGGTGAAAAACTGTTTTTT.

This clone was picked up a small number of times. The V call is TRBV25-1, the J call TRBJ2-1; no clear D. The CDR3 spans 11 residues. Germline-derived CDR1 and CDR2 are MGHDK and SYGVNS. V shed 9 bases and J shed 4 bases, with 7 bases lying between them. CDR3 amino acids: CASGQYNEQFF. CDR3 in DNA: TGTGCCAGTGGGCAGTACAATGAGCAGTTCTTC.

In its sample, this clone was seen once. The rearrangement links TRBV9 to TRBJ1-3, with D hard to call. The CDR3 contains 15 residues. Trimming took off 4 bases at V and 2 bases at J, with 13 bases between the two ends. Germline V gene lookup returns CDR1 SGDLS and CDR2 YYNGEE. The CDR3 region is CASSPSGVPGNTIYF. The CDR3 bases are TGTGCCAGCAGCCCCTCTGGGGTCCCTGGAAACACCATATATTTT.

The chain uses TRBV7-2 and TRBJ2-7; D unclear. Trimming shortened V by 1 base and J by 5 bases, and 9 bases separated the two germline ends. The CDR3 is made up of 13 amino acids. Per germline, CDR1 SGHTA and CDR2 FQGNSA. The CDR3 region is CASSLGGRDEQYV. CDR3 bases: TGTGCCAGCAGCTTAGGGGGAAGGGACGAGCAGTACGTC.

This clone turned up a few times. The chain carries TRBV6-4 and TRBJ2-7; D possibly uses TRBD1 or TRBD2 (5 bases each). The ends were cut back, 2 bases at V and 3 bases at J, with 14 bases in the middle. Germline V gene data show CDR1 as MRHNA and CDR2 as SNTAGT. The CDR3 runs to 15 residues. This chain's CDR3 is CASSDNEGQCYEQYV. In nucleotides, the CDR3 is TGTGCCAGCAGTGACAATGAGGGGCAGTGCTACGAGCAGTACGTC.

The rearrangement uses TRBV10-3 and TRBJ2-5; 9 bases map to TRBD1. V shed 2 bases and J 6 bases; nucleotides not matched to a gene: 7. The CDR3 consists of 15 residues. Looked up from germline, CDR1 is ENHRY and CDR2 is SYGVKD. As DNA, the CDR3 is TGTGCCATCAGTGAGGGACGGACAGGGGAGAAGACCCAGTACTTC. Its protein product is CAISEGRTGEKTQYF.

The chain employs TRBV7-2 and TRBJ2-1, with D maybe TRBD2 (6 bases). The V end lost 1 base, the J end lost 4 bases, and 11 bases lay between the germline ends. The germline CDR1 and CDR2 sequences are SGHTA and FQGNSA. The CDR3 is 15 residues long. The CDR3 DNA reads as TGTGCCAGCAGCTTAGTAGCGGAGCCTTACAATGAGCAGTTCTTC. It encodes CASSLVAEPYNEQFF.

The rearrangement joins TRBV7-9 to TRBJ1-5; 8 nucleotides line up with TRBD1. The ends lost 4 bases at V and 5 bases at J; junction bases unmatched: 7. Germline CDR1 and CDR2: SEHNR and FQNEAQ (reference sequence). The CDR3 length is 15 residues. In DNA, the CDR3 is TGTGCCAGCAGCTCCTCAGGACAGGGCTATCAGCCCCAGCATTTT. It is translated as CASSSSGQGYQPQHF.

The chain joins TRBV19 to TRBJ2-4; no firm D call. Germline loops: CDR1 LNHDA, CDR2 SQIVND (reference sequence). Trimming stripped 3 bases from V and 0 bases from J, with 6 bases between. This CDR3 comprises 14 residues. CDR3 protein: CASSIALAKNIQYF. CDR3 bases: TGTGCCAGTAGTATCGCCCTAGCCAAAAACATTCAGTACTTC.

The chain carries TRBV5-1 and TRBJ2-5; 9 bases match TRBD1. From germline, CDR1 is SGHRS and CDR2 YFSETQ. V lost 4 bases, J lost 4 bases, and 14 bases stayed unmatched. This CDR3 is 17 amino acids long. The CDR3 sequence is CASSTTGGDGLGETQYF. CDR3 in DNA: TGCGCCAGCAGCACAACAGGGGGCGACGGGTTGGGAGAGACCCAGTACTTC.

The chain combines TRBV6-5 with TRBJ2-5; D is tentatively TRBD1 or TRBD2 (5 bases each). Trimming took 6 bases from V and 2 from J, leaving 16 bases between them. The CDR3 is 15 residues long. CDR1 is MNHEY and CDR2 is SVGAGI in the germline V gene. The CDR3: CASRPSGRGQETQYF. The CDR3 bases are TGTGCCAGCAGACCCTCGGGACGGGGACAAGAGACCCAGTACTTC.

The V and J genes are TRBV7-3 and TRBJ2-3; TRBD2 matches at 9 bases. V gave up 2 bases and J gave up 0 bases; unmatched junction bases: 3. The germline gives CDR1 SGHTA, CDR2 FQGTGA. CDR3 length: 16 amino acids. As DNA, the CDR3 is TGTGCCAGCAGCTTACTAGCGGGGACAAGCACAGATACGCAGTATTTT. It encodes CASSLLAGTSTDTQYF.

CDR3 sequence: CASSIGEGGPDTQYF. The CDR3 coding sequence is TGCGCCAGCAGCATTGGCGAGGGGGGCCCAGATACGCAGTATTTT. The chain recombines TRBV5-1 with TRBJ2-3; the D call may be TRBD1 or TRBD2 (6 bases each). Germline V gene sequence: CDR1 SGHRS, CDR2 YFSETQ. Trimming shortened V by 4 bases and J by 4 bases, and 16 bases separated the two germline ends. The CDR3 sequence is 15 residues long.

This clone came up a few times. V usage is TRBV5-1 and J usage is TRBJ2-7; 7 bases line up with TRBD1. The CDR3 totals 14 residues. V shed 0 bases and J 3 bases; nucleotides not matched to a gene: 3. CDR1 and CDR2 from the germline V gene are SGHRS and YFSETQ. CDR3 DNA sequence: TGCGCCAGCAGCTTGGAGGGGGCGAACTACGAGCAGTACGTC. Translated: CASSLEGANYEQYV.

The gene calls are TRBV9 and TRBJ2-7, with 7 bases fitting TRBD2. The CDR3 is 16 residues long. Germline V gives CDR1 SGDLS, CDR2 YYNGEE. V was pared by 0 bases and J by 3 bases, with 9 bases of the junction left unmatched. This CDR3 is CASSVDVGGDYYEQYF. For the CDR3, the DNA is TGTGCCAGCAGCGTAGATGTAGGAGGGGACTACTACGAGCAGTACTTC.

This clone is medium-sized in the sample. The genes are TRBV5-6 and TRBJ1-5; no definite D call. The CDR3 contains 13 residues. V lost 2 bases and J lost 1, with 4 bases in between. From germline, CDR1 is SGHDT and CDR2 YYEEEE. CDR3 DNA sequence: TGTGCCAGCAGCTTATTCAGCAATCAGCCCCAGCATTTT. The encoded protein is CASSLFSNQPQHF.

The rearrangement links TRBV28 to TRBJ1-5, with D tentatively TRBD1 (6 bases). The CDR3 is 16 amino acids. The V and J ends lost 6 bases and 2 bases respectively, with 17 bases between them. The germline V gene has CDR1 MDHEN and CDR2 SYDVKM. CDR3 loop: CASRPTSTGGNQPQHF. The CDR3 DNA reads as TGTGCCAGCAGACCCACCTCGACAGGCGGCAATCAGCCCCAGCATTTT. Using reference TRBV28 and TRBJ1-5 for the parts outside the CDR3, the full variable domain is DVKVTQSSRYLVKRTGEKVFLECVQDMDHENMFWYRQDPGLGLRLIYFSYDVKMKEKGDIPEGYSVSREKKERFSLILESASTNQTSMYLCASRPTSTGGNQPQHFGDGTRLSIL.

The chain employs TRBV7-2 and TRBJ2-3, with D perhaps TRBD1 (6 bases). The germline V gene has CDR1 SGHTA and CDR2 FQGNSA. The CDR3 length is 16 residues. Trimming shortened V by 4 bases and J by 4 bases, and 18 bases separated the two germline ends. DNA of the CDR3: TGTGCCAGCAGCTCAGGGGACCCAATCCCCGCAGATACGCAGTATTTT. Its protein product is CASSSGDPIPADTQYF.

The J gene is TRBJ2-2, the V gene TRBV2; D is ambiguous. CDR1 and CDR2 from the germline V gene are SNHLY and FYNNEI. CDR3 size: 11 residues. V lost 8 bases and J 5 bases, leaving 6 bases between the germline ends. The CDR3 region has the DNA TGTGCCAGCGGTCTGACCGGGGAGCTGTTTTTT. Translation gives CASGLTGELFF. The variable domain in full, with the rest retrieved from reference TRBV2 and TRBJ2-2, is EPEVTQTPSHQVTQMGQEVILRCVPISNHLYFYWYRQILGQKVEFLVSFYNNEISEKSEIFDDQFSVERPDGSNFTLKIRSTKLEDSAMYFCASGLTGELFFGEGSRLTVL.

The chain combines TRBV7-2 with TRBJ2-5; 9 bases are a match to TRBD2. The CDR3 covers 16 residues. Germline lookup yields CDR1 SGHTA and CDR2 FQGNSA. Unmatched junction bases numbered 9, after V lost 6 bases and J lost 1 base. CDR3 residues: CASRRKGRGGQETQYF. The CDR3 DNA is TGTGCCAGCAGGCGGAAAGGGCGGGGGGGCCAAGAGACCCAGTACTTC.

This rearrangement joins TRBV5-1 to TRBJ2-5, with a tentative D call TRBD1 (6 bases). The CDR3 runs 14 residues. Germline V gene lookup returns CDR1 SGHRS and CDR2 YFSETQ. The V and J ends lost 4 bases and 4 bases respectively, with 14 bases between them. CDR3 in DNA: TGCGCCAGCAGCGACCTACAGGGTTCAGAGACCCAGTACTTC. Its protein is CASSDLQGSETQYF. Full variable domain (rest looked up from reference TRBV5-1 and TRBJ2-5): KAGVTQTPRYLIKTRGQQVTLSCSPISGHRSVSWYQQTPGQGLQFLFEYFSETQRNKGNFPGRFSGRQFSNSRSEMNVSTLELGDSALYLCASSDLQGSETQYFGPGTRLLVL.